Presented here are 22 T cell receptor beta chains from one specimen sequenced in a study of type 1 and type 2 diabetes patients. Amplification started from genomic DNA. Multiplex PCR with 30 forward and 13 reverse primers amplified the TCR beta CDR3. TCRdb analysed the multiplex PCR reads with MiXCR anew, one entry per CDR3 protein. The repertoire consists of fewer than 350,000 distinct CDR3 sequences, with roughly 44% occurring once and the leading ten covering roughly 15%. Sequenced material: peripheral blood mononuclear cells (PBMCs). All receptors derive from a man aged 18 to 35 with type 2 diabetes.

The chain has TRBV6-1 and TRBJ2-7; TRBD2 matches at 9 bases. V was pared by 8 bases and J by 1 base, with 9 bases of the junction left unmatched. This CDR3 region has 15 residues. The germline CDR1 and CDR2 sequences are MNHNS and SASEGT. In DNA form, the CDR3 reads TGTGCCAGCGACGCGACTAGCGGAATTTCCTACGAGCAGTACTTC. Residues: CASDATSGISYEQYF.

This chain uses TRBV2 with TRBJ1-6; TRBD1 matches 9 bases. Per the germline V gene, CDR1 is SNHLY and CDR2 is FYNNEI. The CDR3 is 14 amino acids. The trim removed 4 bases at V and 7 bases at J, leaving 2 bases unmatched. CDR3 in DNA: TGTGCCAGCAGTGTACAGGGGGCGAATTCACCCCTCCACTTT. It encodes CASSVQGANSPLHF.

This clonotype was observed a single time. This chain uses TRBV28 with TRBJ2-5, with D hard to call. The J call may be wrong; the DNA end is better matched by TRBJ2-7. CDR3 size: 13 residues. The germline CDR1 and CDR2 sequences are MDHEN and SYDVKM. Written as DNA, the CDR3 is TGTGCCAGCAACGGAGTAGGCGCCTACGAGCAGTACTTC. Its protein is CASNGVGAYEQYF.

This clonotype was seen ten or more times. The chain carries TRBV7-6 and TRBJ2-1, with D unclear. Germline CDR1 and CDR2: SGHVS and FNYEAQ. The ends were cut back, 1 base at V and 4 bases at J, with 5 bases in the middle. The CDR3 sequence is 13 residues long. CDR3 DNA sequence: TGTGCCAGCAGCTTAGGCCCGTACAATGAGCAGTTCTTC. Encoded protein: CASSLGPYNEQFF. The whole variable domain, filled in from reference TRBV7-6 and TRBJ2-1, reads GAGVSQSPRYKVTKRGQDVALRCDPISGHVSLYWYRQALGQGPEFLTYFNYEAQQDKSGLPNDRFSAERPEGSISTLTIQRTEQRDSAMYRCASSLGPYNEQFFGPGTRLTVL.

This clonotype was recorded a few times. The V call is TRBV30, the J call TRBJ1-1; D is undetermined. Trimming cost V 0 bases and J 4 bases, with 21 bases left between them. The CDR3 extends over 17 amino acids. Germline V gene lookup returns CDR1 GTSNPN and CDR2 SVGIG (reference sequence). CDR3 residues: CAWSVSDSEGIGTEAFF. In DNA form, the CDR3 reads TGTGCCTGGAGTGTGAGCGATTCCGAGGGAATTGGCACTGAAGCTTTCTTT.

This CDR3 reads CASSLSTVTYEQYF. CDR3 nucleotide sequence: TGTGCCAGCAGTCTCTCGACGGTTACCTACGAGCAGTACTTC. The rearrangement joins TRBV14 to TRBJ2-7; D call uncertain. V gave up 6 bases and J gave up 2 bases, with 14 bases separating them. The CDR3 is 14 amino acids. Germline V gene lookup returns CDR1 SGHDN and CDR2 FVKESK.

This clonotype showed up just a few times. At one end, the junction sequence differs from germline, possibly due to a read error. The rearrangement joins TRBV5-1 to TRBJ2-7; no reliable D call. In germline, CDR1 is SGHRS, CDR2 YFSETQ. The CDR3 has 15 amino acids. CDR3 loop: CASSLASGIPYEQYF. The CDR3 DNA reads TGTGCCAGCAGCTTAGCTTCCGGTATCCCCTACGAGCAGTACTTC.

Many counts were recorded for this clonotype. This chain connects TRBV2 to TRBJ1-1; the D gene is possibly TRBD1 (5 bases). The V end lost 4 bases, the J end lost 1 base, and 16 bases lay between the germline ends. The CDR3 sequence is 16 residues long. Germline assignment: CDR1 SNHLY and CDR2 FYNNEI. The CDR3 reads CASSVPKTASNTEAFF. CDR3 bases: TGTGCCAGCAGTGTCCCAAAGACAGCGTCGAACACTGAAGCTTTCTTT.

This chain joins TRBV6-5 and TRBJ2-1; 8 positions match TRBD1. This CDR3 is 15 amino acids long. Germline CDR1 and CDR2: MNHEY and SVGAGI. After removal of 2 bases from V and 5 bases from J, the junction contained 5 bases not matched to a gene. The CDR3 DNA reads TGTGCCAGCAGTTACGGTGGGACAGGAAACAATGAGCAGTTCTTC. Amino acids: CASSYGGTGNNEQFF.

The chain recombines TRBV7-9 with TRBJ2-3; D may be TRBD2 (6 bases). Germline V lookup: CDR1 SEHNR, CDR2 FQNEAQ (reference sequence). V was pared by 5 bases and J by 0 bases, with 12 bases between. The CDR3 is 15 amino acids. This CDR3 reads CASSARTKSTDTQYF. Here the CDR3 DNA reads TGTGCCAGCAGCGCCAGGACTAAAAGCACAGATACGCAGTATTTT.

The chain has TRBV6-5 and TRBJ2-7; D remains unclear. The CDR3 totals 12 residues. V was pared by 7 bases and J by 7 bases, with 14 bases between. The germline CDR1 and CDR2 sequences are MNHEY and SVGAGI. The CDR3 spells CASNNPNNEQYF. In DNA, the CDR3 is TGTGCCAGCAATAACCCCAACAATGAGCAGTACTTC.

Concerning this clonotype itself: The junction shows a germline mismatch at one end, possibly a read error. This chain connects TRBV18 to TRBJ2-5; D perhaps matches TRBD2 (6 bases). The length of the CDR3 is 16 residues. CDR1 KGHSH and CDR2 LQKENI come from the germline V gene. DNA of the CDR3: TGTGCCAACTCACCCGGGGCGACCGGGGGCCAAGAGACCCAGTACTTC. Its translation is CANSPGATGGQETQYF.

This clonotype has more than one count but fewer than ten. The chain couples TRBV10-3 to TRBJ2-2; either TRBD1 or TRBD2 may supply D (6 bases each). The CDR3 is made up of 16 amino acids. V was pared by 2 bases and J by 0 bases, with 10 bases between. Germline loops: CDR1 ENHRY, CDR2 SYGVKD. CDR3 amino acids: CAISEGGRANTGELFF. The CDR3 DNA sequence: TGTGCCATCAGTGAGGGGGGGCGAGCGAACACCGGGGAGCTGTTTTTT.

This clonotype was observed a few times. The rearrangement links TRBV5-1 to TRBJ1-2, with D perhaps TRBD1 (5 bases). Per the germline V gene, CDR1 is SGHRS and CDR2 is YFSETQ. With 4 bases removed from V and 0 bases from J, the gap between germline ends came to 7 bases. The length of the CDR3 is 13 residues. This chain's CDR3 is CASSQTANYGYTF. The DNA of the CDR3 is TGCGCCAGCAGCCAGACAGCTAACTATGGCTACACCTTC.

The V call is TRBV6-5, the J call TRBJ2-2, with D possibly being TRBD2 (5 bases). V lost 0 bases and J 0 bases, leaving 11 bases between the germline ends. The length of the CDR3 is 17 residues. From germline, CDR1 is MNHEY and CDR2 SVGAGI. CDR3 DNA sequence: TGTGCCAGCAGTTACTCGACGGGGAGAACGAACACCGGGGAGCTGTTTTTT. As protein: CASSYSTGRTNTGELFF.

This chain joins TRBV5-1 and TRBJ2-2, with TRBD1 matching over 8 bases. J gave up 6 bases and V 4 bases, and 8 bases lay outside the gene matches. This CDR3 has 15 amino acids. Germline CDR1 and CDR2: SGHRS and YFSETQ. Here the CDR3 reads CASSGQGVDAGELFF. In DNA, the CDR3 is TGCGCCAGCAGCGGACAGGGTGTAGACGCCGGGGAGCTGTTTTTT.

This clonotype was seen a single time. As DNA, the CDR3 is TGTGCCAGCAGTCCTTGGACTTTGGAAGAGACCCAGTACTTC. Translated, it gives CASSPWTLEETQYF. The V gene is TRBV11-2, the J gene TRBJ2-5, with a tentative D call TRBD2 (5 bases). The V gene lost 6 bases and the J gene lost 3 bases, with 14 bases spanning the gap. The CDR3 contains 14 residues. Germline-derived CDR1 and CDR2 are SGHAT and FQNNGV.

A note on this clonotype: One junction end disagrees with the germline gene, perhaps due to a read error. This rearrangement joins TRBV7-2 to TRBJ1-6, with D perhaps matching TRBD1 (6 bases). CDR3 length: 14 amino acids. Germline CDR1 and CDR2: SGHTA and FQGNSA. DNA of the CDR3: TGTGCCAGCAGCTTAGACAGGGCGGTTCCACCCCTCCGCTTT. Residues: CASSLDRAVPPLRF.

V usage is TRBV6-4 and J usage is TRBJ2-5, with TRBD2 matching 7 bases. CDR3 length equals 15 residues. CDR1 and CDR2 from the germline V gene are MRHNA and SNTAGT. Trimming took 5 bases from V and 4 from J; bases not matched to a gene: 10. The CDR3: CASSPRSGEGETQYF. In nucleotides, the CDR3 is TGTGCCAGCAGTCCTCGGAGCGGGGAGGGAGAGACCCAGTACTTC.

V and J are TRBV19 and TRBJ2-7, with D possibly TRBD2 on 5 matching bases. Germline V gene data show CDR1 as LNHDA and CDR2 as SQIVND (reference sequence). The CDR3 has 15 amino acids. Trimming took 2 bases from V and 0 from J, leaving 11 bases between them. CDR3 sequence: CASSIQIASSYEQYF. CDR3 in DNA: TGTGCCAGTAGTATACAGATAGCGAGCTCCTACGAGCAGTACTTC. Together with reference TRBV19 and TRBJ2-7, the CDR3 gives the full variable domain: DGGITQSPKYLFRKEGQNVTLSCEQNLNHDAMYWYRQDPGQGLRLIYYSQIVNDFQKGDIAEGYSVSREKKESFPLTVTSAQKNPTAFYLCASSIQIASSYEQYFGPGTRLTVT.

To note about this clonotype: One end of the junction does not line up with germline, which may come from a read error. The J gene is TRBJ2-2, the V gene TRBV6-4, with D unresolved. Germline V gene sequence: CDR1 MRHNA, CDR2 SNTAGT. The CDR3 has 14 amino acids. The CDR3 DNA sequence: TGCGCCAGCAGTGCGTTAGCAGTTACCGGGGAGCTGTTTTTT. Its translation is CASSALAVTGELFF.

This clonotype has a handful of counts. The J gene is TRBJ2-2, the V gene TRBV19; 8 bases align to TRBD1. Germline CDR1 LNHDA, CDR2 SQIVND (reference sequence). CDR3 length: 16 amino acids. Trimming cost V 9 bases and J 3 bases; bases outside gene matches: 12. The CDR3, as DNA: TGTGCCAGCGACTCCCTAGGACAGGGCGACACCGGGGAGCTGTTTTTT. Its translation: CASDSLGQGDTGELFF.